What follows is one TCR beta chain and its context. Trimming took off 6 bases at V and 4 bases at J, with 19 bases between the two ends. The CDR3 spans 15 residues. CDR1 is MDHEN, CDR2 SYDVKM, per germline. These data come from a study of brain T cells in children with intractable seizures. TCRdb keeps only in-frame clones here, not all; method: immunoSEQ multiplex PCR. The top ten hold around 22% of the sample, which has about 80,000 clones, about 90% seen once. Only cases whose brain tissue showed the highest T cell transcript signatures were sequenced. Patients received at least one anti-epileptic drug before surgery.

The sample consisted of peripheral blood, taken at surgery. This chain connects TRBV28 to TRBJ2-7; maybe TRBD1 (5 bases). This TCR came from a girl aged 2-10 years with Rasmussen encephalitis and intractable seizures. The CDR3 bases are TGTGCCAGCAGCTCCACAGGTCCACCGGGTTACGAGCAGTACTTC. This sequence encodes CASSSTGPPGYEQYF.